A selection of T cell receptor beta chains follows, all from one sample in a study of T cell responses to AZD1222 COVID-19 vaccine. The method was immunoSEQ multiplex PCR; TCRdb's version includes in-frame clones alone and lacks a portion of them. The sample holds about 95,000 clones, around 90% seen once. The sample consisted of peripheral blood, taken on day 0 of AZD1222 vaccination. The source of these receptors is an adult in good health. Both conserved end residues are part of each CDR3. Fields, in order: V gene, D gene, J gene, clone size, CDR3 DNA, CDR3 protein. A D gene is named only where the DNA matches it firmly. Some rows mark clone size as missing; the rest say once, few, many or name a class of expanded clone.

>TRBV7-6|NA|TRBJ1-1|NA
TGTGCCAGCAGCTTGACGGGGGCCGGCACTGAAGCTTTCTTT
CASSLTGAGTEAFF
>TRBV28|TRBD1|TRBJ1-5|once
TGTGCCAGCAGTTCAGGGGGGAGGGGTAGCAATCAGCCCCAGCATTTT
CASSSGGRGSNQPQHF
>TRBV10-2|NA|TRBJ1-1|NA
TGCGCCAGCAGTGAAGATGGCGCTGAAGCTTTCTTT
CASSEDGAEAFF
>TRBV3-1/TRBV3-2|TRBD1|TRBJ1-1|NA
TGTGCCAGCAGCCAAGTCGGGGACAGGGGATTACACACTGAAGCTTTCTTT
CASSQVGDRGLHTEAFF
>TRBV28|NA|TRBJ1-2|NA
TGTGCCCCCAGGGCCCAGGGCGGCTATGGCTACACCTTC
CAPRAQGGYGYTF
>TRBV7-2|TRBD2|TRBJ2-7|NA
TGTGCCAGCACAAGGCGGGGGAGTTCCTACGAGCAGTACTTC
CASTRRGSSYEQYF
>TRBV30|NA|TRBJ2-1|NA
TGTGCCTGGAGTTCTGGGGGGAGCTCCTACAATGAGCAGTTCTTC
CAWSSGGSSYNEQFF
>TRBV14|NA|TRBJ1-6|NA
TGTGCCAGCAGCCAAGAAAAGGGGTCCTCGAATTCACCCCTCCACTTT
CASSQEKGSSNSPLHF
>TRBV7-2|NA|TRBJ2-1|NA
TGTGCCAGCAGCTACTACAATGAGCAGTTCTTC
CASSYYNEQFF
>TRBV7-8|TRBD1|TRBJ1-6|NA
TGTGCCAGCAGCCTGGAGGGGGCTAGCTCACCCCTCCACTTT
CASSLEGASSPLHF
>TRBV29-1|NA|TRBJ2-3|NA
TGCAGCGTTGAAATGGTACAGCATACGCAGTATTTT
CSVEMVQHTQYF